This is a list of T cell receptor beta chains from one sample in a study of neurological immune-mediated disorders. Via MiXCR, TCRdb re-called the 5' RACE reads, giving one row per CDR3 protein. Here the sample spans about 79,000 distinct CDR3 sequences, roughly 14% being singletons. Sequenced: PBMCs. These receptors were taken from a woman aged 45-65 years in good health. The conserved cysteine and the conserved F or W are not part of the CDR3 here.

V gene | CDR3 length | CDR3 protein
TRBV5-5 | 12 | ASSLWGGYNEQF
TRBV24-1 | 11 | ATGGGHTDTQY
TRBV7-2 | 11 | ASSFLRDTEAF
TRBV7-9 | 15 | ASSLFQAGGTDYEQY
TRBV7-2 | 9 | ASTPFNEQF
TRBV20-1 | 13 | SASSVGAPDQPQH
TRBV12-3/TRBV12-4 | 12 | ASSASLSNSPLH
TRBV6-1 | 13 | ASSDAEAYYTEAF
TRBV20-1 | 13 | SAGPQGRSTDTQY
TRBV20-1 | 12 | SARDPASVGEQF
TRBV4-1 | 13 | ASSQNAALSYEQY
TRBV7-2 | 11 | ASSLSQNNEQF
TRBV5-1 | 12 | ASSWGTDNQPQH
TRBV3-1 | 15 | ASRVRDPSYYQETQY
TRBV2 | 11 | ASSESIVEEQY
TRBV2 | 13 | ASSDRGGGFYEQY
TRBV7-9 | 12 | ASSRPGGAYEQY
TRBV7-9 | 12 | ASSAQQGGTEAF
TRBV20-1 | 14 | SARDAPGGSYNEQF
TRBV2 | 12 | ASSGDFLAGEQY
TRBV3-1 | 12 | ASSHNPGGTEAF
TRBV20-1 | 12 | SAPRRQGPGEQY
TRBV28 | 14 | ASSPPDGGGDYGYT
TRBV20-1 | 13 | SARGSGAFTEKLF
TRBV7-9 | 8 | ASRLNAQF
TRBV18 | 15 | ASSPQDDFYGTYTQY
TRBV5-1 | 12 | ASSSGNKADTQY
TRBV29-1 | 13 | SVVETVSSTDTQY
TRBV20-1 | 13 | SARDLKGDFYEQY
TRBV6-5 | 11 | ASSPNHNQPQH
TRBV3-1 | 12 | ASGGTSGVHEQF
TRBV7-2 | 13 | ASSPRLAGAGEQF
TRBV28 | 16 | ASSLYRRGTGLNTEAF
TRBV3-1 | 13 | ASSLQGGAYNEQF
TRBV7-2 | 14 | ASILRLAGAGNIQY
TRBV11-2 | 8 | ASSSHEQY
TRBV20-1 | 17 | SALLPNGGGGSSYNEQF
TRBV20-1 | 13 | SARDRGTSGVEQF
TRBV9 | 13 | ASSVSSGSWNEQF
TRBV25-1 | 10 | ASTEGLAIQY
TRBV20-1 | 13 | SARVSGSSYNEQF
TRBV24-1 | 11 | ATSDPTTDTQY
TRBV28 | 14 | ASSLSGRLFNTEAF
TRBV5-1 | 15 | ASSRHQLAGASYEQF
TRBV5-1 | 13 | ASSLVTSGINEQF
TRBV5-1 | 15 | ASSAGTSGGASNEQF
TRBV5-1 | 13 | ASSPRGTGAYEQY